Presented here are 16 T cell receptor beta chains from one specimen sequenced in a study of early T cells in non-severe SARS-CoV-2 infection. A single record per CDR3 protein comes from TCRdb applying MiXCR to the 5' RACE reads. The data contain tens of thousands of distinct CDR3 sequences, approximately 12% of them singletons. The sequenced material came from whole blood. These TCRs come from an adult who was a healthcare worker with PCR-confirmed SARS-CoV-2 infection or an uninfected control (not recorded which).

CDR3 sequence reads: CASSVGQGPFSYGYTF. The CDR3 nucleotides are TGTGCCAGCAGCGTAGGACAGGGGCCCTTCTCCTATGGCTACACCTTC. The chain recombines TRBV9 with TRBJ1-2; 8 bases align to TRBD1. Trimming at V came to 0 bases and at J to 4 bases, leaving 8 bases not matched to a gene. CDR3 length equals 16 residues. Germline V gives CDR1 SGDLS, CDR2 YYNGEE.

The chain uses TRBV29-1 and TRBJ1-2; possibly TRBD1 for D (5 bases). The CDR3 is made up of 11 amino acids. In germline, CDR1 is SQVTM, CDR2 ANQGSEA. The ends were cut back, 6 bases at V and 2 bases at J, with 7 bases in the middle. CDR3 nucleotides: TGCAGCGTGGGGGTAAACTATGGCTACACCTTC. Translation gives CSVGVNYGYTF.

This chain joins TRBV20-1 and TRBJ1-2, with 9 nucleotides matching TRBD1. There are 13 residues in the CDR3. CDR1 is DFQATT, CDR2 SNEGSKA, per germline (reference sequence). The V gene end was trimmed by 4 bases and the J gene end by 6 bases; junction bases not matched to a gene: 6. CDR3 protein: CSAMADRGHGYTF. The CDR3 DNA follows: TGCAGTGCTATGGCGGACAGGGGTCATGGCTACACCTTC.

Only a few counts were recorded for this clonotype. The J gene is TRBJ1-2, the V gene TRBV6-5, with D uncertain. Germline V gives CDR1 MNHEY, CDR2 SVGAGI. V lost 3 bases, J lost 3 bases, and 14 bases lay in between. The length of the CDR3 is 15 residues. CDR3: CASSYTGKEDYGYTF. The CDR3 DNA reads as TGTGCCAGCAGTTATACGGGGAAGGAAGACTATGGCTACACCTTC.

The chain couples TRBV27 to TRBJ1-2, with D perhaps TRBD1 (5 bases). Germline-derived CDR1 and CDR2 are MNHEY and SMNVEV (reference sequence). V lost 5 bases to trimming and J lost 8 bases, with 15 bases between them. The CDR3 length is 13 residues. CDR3 loop: CASSRTRRDGYTF. In DNA, the CDR3 is TGTGCCAGCAGTCGGACTCGCAGGGACGGCTACACCTTC.

This clonotype has more than one count but fewer than ten. V usage is TRBV12-3 or TRBV12-4 and J usage is TRBJ1-6; the match to TRBD1 covers 7 bases. There are 14 residues in the CDR3. V lost 7 bases, J lost 9 bases, and 9 bases stayed unmatched. The CDR3 bases are TGTGCCAGCACCGTGACAGGGCAAATTTCACCCCTCCACTTT. This sequence encodes CASTVTGQISPLHF.

The rearrangement links TRBV4-1 to TRBJ1-1; D remains ambiguous. The CDR3 sequence is 16 residues long. V lost 0 bases, J lost 6 bases, and 17 bases lay in between. Germline V gives CDR1 MGHRA, CDR2 YSYEKL. The CDR3 sequence is CASSQDEQVTVPEAFF. As DNA, the CDR3 is TGCGCCAGCAGCCAAGATGAGCAGGTGACGGTACCTGAAGCTTTCTTT.

This chain connects TRBV5-4 to TRBJ2-5; D is unresolved. Deletions cut 4 bases from V and 3 bases from J, with 4 bases between. The length of the CDR3 is 11 residues. The V gene's germline CDR1 is SGHNT and CDR2 YYREEE (reference sequence). DNA for the CDR3: TGTGCCAGCAGCATCAAAGAGACCCAGTACTTC. It encodes CASSIKETQYF.

This clonotype was detected many times. The rearrangement links TRBV5-6 to TRBJ2-7; 7 bases fit TRBD2. Germline CDR1 and CDR2: SGHDT and YYEEEE. The CDR3 spans 15 residues. Trimming removed 4 bases from V and 4 bases from J; junction bases left unmatched: 11. CDR3 in amino acids: CASSEAGRAVYEQYF. CDR3 nucleotide sequence: TGTGCCAGCAGCGAAGCGGGGAGGGCCGTATACGAGCAGTACTTC.

This clonotype came up a few times. This sequence joins TRBV30 and TRBJ1-3, with 9 bases that match TRBD1. Trimming took 2 bases from V and 4 from J; bases not matched to a gene: 6. Germline V lookup: CDR1 GTSNPN, CDR2 SVGIG (reference sequence). This CDR3 spans 15 amino acids. The CDR3 coding sequence is TGTGCCTGGAGTCGTACCGGGACAGGGGGAAACACCATATATTTT. Translation: CAWSRTGTGGNTIYF. The whole variable domain, remainder taken from reference TRBV30 and TRBJ1-3, is SQTIHQWPATLVQPVGSPLSLECTVEGTSNPNLYWYRQAAGRGLQLLFYSVGIGQISSEVPQNLSASRPQDRQFILSSKKLLLSDSGFYLCAWSRTGTGGNTIYFGEGSWLTVV.

This clonotype occurred a few times. The chain combines TRBV20-1 with TRBJ2-3; 16 bases line up with TRBD2. This CDR3 has 16 amino acids. Germline CDR1 reads DFQATT; CDR2 reads SNEGSKA (reference sequence). With V trimmed by 6 bases and J by 2 bases, 5 bases remained unmatched. CDR3 residues: CSAPGLAGGPTDTQYF. CDR3 sequence (DNA): TGCAGTGCCCCGGGACTAGCGGGAGGGCCCACAGATACGCAGTATTTT.

The chain carries TRBV29-1 and TRBJ2-7; D is uncertain. CDR1 is SQVTM, CDR2 ANQGSEA, per germline. V gave up 1 base and J gave up 5 bases, with 6 bases separating them. This CDR3 spans 11 amino acids. As DNA, the CDR3 is TGCAGCGTTGAAGGGACGGACGAGCAGTACTTC. Translation gives CSVEGTDEQYF.

The chain joins TRBV6-6 to TRBJ2-3, with 9 nucleotides matching TRBD2. The CDR3 is 16 amino acids. With 2 bases clipped from V and 4 bases from J, the junction kept 7 bases outside the gene matches. Germline V lookup: CDR1 MNHNY, CDR2 SVGAGI (reference sequence). The chain's CDR3 is CASSYGLAGFADTQYF. The CDR3 DNA follows: TGTGCCAGCAGTTACGGTCTAGCGGGGTTTGCAGATACGCAGTATTTT.

At least ten counts were recorded for this clonotype. J is TRBJ2-1 and V is TRBV6-2 or TRBV6-3; TRBD1 agrees at 9 bases. CDR3 length equals 16 residues. The trim removed 6 bases at V and 7 bases at J, leaving 13 bases unmatched. Germline assignment: CDR1 MNHEY and CDR2 SVGEGT. The CDR3 DNA reads as TGTGCCAGCAGCCAAACCGGGACAGGGAGTTGGAATGAGCAGTTCTTC. Protein sequence: CASSQTGTGSWNEQFF.

DNA of the CDR3: TGTGCCACCCAAGAGGCACCAGGGGGACTGGACTATGGCTACACCTTC. As protein: CATQEAPGGLDYGYTF. The chain links TRBV24-1 to TRBJ1-2; 7 positions match TRBD1. CDR1 is KGHDR and CDR2 is SFDVKD in the germline V gene. V was pared by 9 bases and J by 3 bases, with 15 bases of the junction left unmatched. The CDR3 sequence is 16 residues long.

This clonotype was detected only a few times. This chain connects TRBV18 to TRBJ2-7, with a possible D match to TRBD1 (6 bases). The CDR3 loop spans 14 amino acids. Germline V CDR1 and CDR2: KGHSH, LQKENI. With 2 bases removed from V and 6 bases from J, the gap between germline ends came to 14 bases. The CDR3 region is CASSPSSGAGEQYF. The CDR3, as DNA: TGTGCCAGCTCACCATCGTCAGGGGCTGGCGAGCAGTACTTC.